This T cell receptor (beta chain) was retrieved from a study of immune heterogeneity within non-small cell lung tumors. Regarding the study as a whole: The study found high-frequency T-cell receptor beta clonotypes largely distinct between individual patients.

Multiplex PCR with 32 V and 13 J primers amplified TCR beta CDR3. A single record per CDR3 protein comes from TCRdb applying MiXCR to the multiplex PCR reads. The table has fewer than 2,500 distinct CDR3 sequences, roughly 50% seen once. Template input, which was bulk tumor genomic DNA, totaled roughly 650 ng per sample. Several far-apart biopsies were taken per primary tumor during surgery. It was patients with untreated, newly diagnosed non-small cell lung cancer who underwent curative surgery. This clonotype has a handful of counts. Its antigen is currently unknown. The trim removed 4 bases at V and 6 bases at J, leaving 11 bases unmatched. Germline CDR1 is KGHDR and CDR2 is SFDVKD. CDR3 length equals 16 residues.

The TCR originated in a man aged 70-80 years with non-small cell lung cancer. The sample was lung tumor tissue. This rearrangement joins TRBV24-1 to TRBJ2-1; 7 positions agree with TRBD2. CDR3 coding DNA: TGTGCCACCAGTGAACCTGGGAGGGGCGCTCGCAATGAGCAGTTCTTC. Its translation: CATSEPGRGARNEQFF.